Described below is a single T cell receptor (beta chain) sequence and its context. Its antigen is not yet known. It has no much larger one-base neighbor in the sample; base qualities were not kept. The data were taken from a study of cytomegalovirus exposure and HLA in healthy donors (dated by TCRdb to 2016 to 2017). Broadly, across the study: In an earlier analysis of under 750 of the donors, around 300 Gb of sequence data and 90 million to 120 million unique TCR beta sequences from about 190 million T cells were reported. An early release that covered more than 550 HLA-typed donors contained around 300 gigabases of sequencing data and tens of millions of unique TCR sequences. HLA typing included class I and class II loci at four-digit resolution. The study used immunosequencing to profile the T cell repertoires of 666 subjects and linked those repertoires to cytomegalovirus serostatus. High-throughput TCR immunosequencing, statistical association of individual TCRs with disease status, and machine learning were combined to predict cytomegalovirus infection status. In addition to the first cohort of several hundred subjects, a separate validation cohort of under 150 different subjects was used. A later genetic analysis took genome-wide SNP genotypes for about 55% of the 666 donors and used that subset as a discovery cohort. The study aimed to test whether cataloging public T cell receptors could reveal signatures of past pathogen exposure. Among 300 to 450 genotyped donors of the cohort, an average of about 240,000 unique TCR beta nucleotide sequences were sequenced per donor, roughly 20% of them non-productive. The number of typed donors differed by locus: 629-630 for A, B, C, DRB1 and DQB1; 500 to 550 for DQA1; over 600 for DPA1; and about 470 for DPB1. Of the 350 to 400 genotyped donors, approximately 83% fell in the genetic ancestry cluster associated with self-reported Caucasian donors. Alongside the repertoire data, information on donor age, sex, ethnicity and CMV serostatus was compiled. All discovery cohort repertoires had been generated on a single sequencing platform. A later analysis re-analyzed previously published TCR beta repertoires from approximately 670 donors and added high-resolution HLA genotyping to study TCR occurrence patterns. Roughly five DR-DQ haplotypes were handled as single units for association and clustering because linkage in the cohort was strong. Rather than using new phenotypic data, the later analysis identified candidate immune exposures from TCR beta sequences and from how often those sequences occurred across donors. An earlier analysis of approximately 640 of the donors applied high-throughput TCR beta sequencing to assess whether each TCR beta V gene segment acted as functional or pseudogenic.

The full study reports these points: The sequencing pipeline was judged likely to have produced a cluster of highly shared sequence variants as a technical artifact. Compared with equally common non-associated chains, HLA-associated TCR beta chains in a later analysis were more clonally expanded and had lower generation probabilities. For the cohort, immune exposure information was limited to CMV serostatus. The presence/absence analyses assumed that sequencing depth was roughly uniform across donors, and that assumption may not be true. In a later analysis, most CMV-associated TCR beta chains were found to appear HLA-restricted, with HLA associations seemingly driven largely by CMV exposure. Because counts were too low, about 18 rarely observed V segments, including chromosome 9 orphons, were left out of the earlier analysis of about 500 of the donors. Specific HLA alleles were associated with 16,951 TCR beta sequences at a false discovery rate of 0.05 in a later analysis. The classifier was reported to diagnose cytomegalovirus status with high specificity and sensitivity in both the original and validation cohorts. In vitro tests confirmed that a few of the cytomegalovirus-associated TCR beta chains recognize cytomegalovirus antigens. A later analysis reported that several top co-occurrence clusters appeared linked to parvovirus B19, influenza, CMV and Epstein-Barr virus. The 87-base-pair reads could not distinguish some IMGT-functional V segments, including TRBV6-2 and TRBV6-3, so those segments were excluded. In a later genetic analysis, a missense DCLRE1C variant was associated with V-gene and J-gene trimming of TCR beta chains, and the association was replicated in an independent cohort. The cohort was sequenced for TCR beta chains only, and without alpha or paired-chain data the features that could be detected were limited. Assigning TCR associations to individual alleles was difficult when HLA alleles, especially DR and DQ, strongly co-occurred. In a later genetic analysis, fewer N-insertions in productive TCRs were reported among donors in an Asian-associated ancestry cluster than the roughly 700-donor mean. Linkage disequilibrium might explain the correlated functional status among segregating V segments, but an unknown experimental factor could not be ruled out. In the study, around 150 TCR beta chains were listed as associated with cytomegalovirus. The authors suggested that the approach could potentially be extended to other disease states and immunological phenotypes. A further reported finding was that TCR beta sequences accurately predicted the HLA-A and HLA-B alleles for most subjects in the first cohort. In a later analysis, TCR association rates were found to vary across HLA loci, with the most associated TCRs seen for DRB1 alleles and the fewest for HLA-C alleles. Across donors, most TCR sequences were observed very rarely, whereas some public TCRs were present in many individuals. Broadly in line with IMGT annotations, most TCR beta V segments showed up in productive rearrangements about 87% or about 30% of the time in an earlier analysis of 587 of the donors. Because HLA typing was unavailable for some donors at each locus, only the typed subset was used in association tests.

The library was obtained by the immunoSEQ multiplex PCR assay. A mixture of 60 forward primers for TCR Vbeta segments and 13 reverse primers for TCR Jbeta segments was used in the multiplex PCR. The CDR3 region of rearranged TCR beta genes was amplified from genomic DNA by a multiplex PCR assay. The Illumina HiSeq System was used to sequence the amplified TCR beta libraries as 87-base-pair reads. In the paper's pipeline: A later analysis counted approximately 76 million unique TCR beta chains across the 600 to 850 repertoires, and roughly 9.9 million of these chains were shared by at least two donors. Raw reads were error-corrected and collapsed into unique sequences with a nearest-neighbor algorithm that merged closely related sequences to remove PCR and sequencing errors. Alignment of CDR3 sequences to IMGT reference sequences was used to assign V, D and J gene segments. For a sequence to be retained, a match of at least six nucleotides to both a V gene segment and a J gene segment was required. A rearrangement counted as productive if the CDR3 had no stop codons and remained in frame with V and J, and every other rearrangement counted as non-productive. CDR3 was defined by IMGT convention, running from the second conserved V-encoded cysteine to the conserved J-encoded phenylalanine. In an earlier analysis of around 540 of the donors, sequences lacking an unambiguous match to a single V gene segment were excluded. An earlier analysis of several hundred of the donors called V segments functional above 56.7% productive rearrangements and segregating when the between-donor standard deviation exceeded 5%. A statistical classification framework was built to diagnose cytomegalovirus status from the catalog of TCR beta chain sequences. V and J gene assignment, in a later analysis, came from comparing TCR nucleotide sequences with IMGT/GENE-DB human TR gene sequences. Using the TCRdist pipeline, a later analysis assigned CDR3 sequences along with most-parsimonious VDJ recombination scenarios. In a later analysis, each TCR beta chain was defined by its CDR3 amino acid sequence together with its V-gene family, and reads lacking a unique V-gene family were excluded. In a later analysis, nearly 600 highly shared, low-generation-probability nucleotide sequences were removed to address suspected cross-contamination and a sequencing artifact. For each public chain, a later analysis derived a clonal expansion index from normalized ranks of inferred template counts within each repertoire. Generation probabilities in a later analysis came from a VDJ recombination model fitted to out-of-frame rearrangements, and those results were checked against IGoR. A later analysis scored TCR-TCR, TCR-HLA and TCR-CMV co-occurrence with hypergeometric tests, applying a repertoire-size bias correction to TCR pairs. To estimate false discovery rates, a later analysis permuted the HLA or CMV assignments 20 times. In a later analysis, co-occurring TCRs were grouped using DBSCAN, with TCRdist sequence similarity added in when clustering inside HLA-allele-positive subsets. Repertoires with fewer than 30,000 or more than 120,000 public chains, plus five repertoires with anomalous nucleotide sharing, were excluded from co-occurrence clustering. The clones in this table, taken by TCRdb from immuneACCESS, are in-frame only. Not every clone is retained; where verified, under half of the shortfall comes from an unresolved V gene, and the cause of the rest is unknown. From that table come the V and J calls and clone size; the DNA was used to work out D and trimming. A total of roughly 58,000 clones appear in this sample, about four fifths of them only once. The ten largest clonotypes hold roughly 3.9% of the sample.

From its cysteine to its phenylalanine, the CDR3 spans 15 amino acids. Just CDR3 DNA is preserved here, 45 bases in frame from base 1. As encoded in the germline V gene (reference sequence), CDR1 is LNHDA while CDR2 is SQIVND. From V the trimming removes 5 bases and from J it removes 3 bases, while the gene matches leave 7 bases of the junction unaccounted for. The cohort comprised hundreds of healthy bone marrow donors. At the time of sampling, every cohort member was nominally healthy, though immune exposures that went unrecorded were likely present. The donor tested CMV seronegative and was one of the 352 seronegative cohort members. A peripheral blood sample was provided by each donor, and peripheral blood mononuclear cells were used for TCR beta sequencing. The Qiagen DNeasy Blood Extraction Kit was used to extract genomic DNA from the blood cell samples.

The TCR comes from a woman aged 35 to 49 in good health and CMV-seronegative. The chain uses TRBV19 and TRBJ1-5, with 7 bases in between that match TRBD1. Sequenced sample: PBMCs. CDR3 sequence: CASSEGTVTNQPQHF. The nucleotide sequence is TGTGCCAGTAGTGAGGGGACAGTTACCAATCAGCCCCAGCATTTT.